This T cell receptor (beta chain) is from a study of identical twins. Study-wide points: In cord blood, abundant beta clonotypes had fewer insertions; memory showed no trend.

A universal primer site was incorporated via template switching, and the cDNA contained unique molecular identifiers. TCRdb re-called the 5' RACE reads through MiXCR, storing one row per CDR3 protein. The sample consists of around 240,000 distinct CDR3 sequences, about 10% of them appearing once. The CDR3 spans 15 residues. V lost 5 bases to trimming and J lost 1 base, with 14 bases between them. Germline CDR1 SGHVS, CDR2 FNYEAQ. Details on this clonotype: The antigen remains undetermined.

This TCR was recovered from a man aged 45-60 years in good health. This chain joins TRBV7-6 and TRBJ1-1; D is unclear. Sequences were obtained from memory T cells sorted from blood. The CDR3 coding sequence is TGTGCCAGCAGCCGTTGGAGGGAGGGGAACACTGAAGCTTTCTTT. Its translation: CASSRWREGNTEAFF.